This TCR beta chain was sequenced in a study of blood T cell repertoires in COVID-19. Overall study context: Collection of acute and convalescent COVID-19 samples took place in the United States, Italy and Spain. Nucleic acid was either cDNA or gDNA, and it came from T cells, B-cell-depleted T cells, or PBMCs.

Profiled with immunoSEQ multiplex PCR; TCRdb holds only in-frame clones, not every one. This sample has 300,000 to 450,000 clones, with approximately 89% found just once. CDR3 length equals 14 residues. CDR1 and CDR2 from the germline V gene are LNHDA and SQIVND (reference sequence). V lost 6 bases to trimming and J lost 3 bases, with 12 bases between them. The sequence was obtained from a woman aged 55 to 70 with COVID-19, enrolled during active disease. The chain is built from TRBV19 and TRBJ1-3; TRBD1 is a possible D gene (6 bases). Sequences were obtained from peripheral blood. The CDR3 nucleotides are TGTGCCAGTAGCGGGGGGCGCAATGGAAACACCATATATTTT. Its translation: CASSGGRNGNTIYF.